Listed below are T cell receptor beta chains from one sample, sequenced in a study of cytomegalovirus exposure and HLA in healthy donors. Sequenced by immunoSEQ multiplex PCR; TCRdb stores in-frame clones only, minus some. The sample yields around 180,000 clones, about 80% seen once. The sample consisted of PBMCs. The source of these receptors is a middle-aged woman in good health and CMV-seronegative. Both conserved end residues are part of each CDR3. Each record gives: V gene, clone size, D gene, J gene, CDR3 DNA, CDR3 protein. D genes are given only for firm matches. Clone size is shown for a subset of rows, as once, few, many or a class of expanded clone.

>TRBV29-1|.|TRBD1|TRBJ1-1
TGCAGCGTGGGGGACAGACTGAACACTGAAGCTTTCTTT
CSVGDRLNTEAFF
>TRBV5-8|few|.|TRBJ1-5
TGTGCCAGCAGCTTGGGCTTCACAGGTAATCAGCCCCAGCATTTT
CASSLGFTGNQPQHF
>TRBV10-1|.|TRBD1|TRBJ1-6
TGCGCCAGCAGTGGACAGGGTTCACCCCTCCACTTT
CASSGQGSPLHF
>TRBV30|once|.|TRBJ2-3
TGTGCCTGGAGTGCCTTCGCGGATATTTTACTTAGCACAGATACGCAGTATTTT
CAWSAFADILLSTDTQYF
>TRBV27|.|TRBD1|TRBJ2-1
TGTGCCAGCAGTTATAGACAGGGGTTGAGGAATGAGCAGTTCTTC
CASSYRQGLRNEQFF
>TRBV7-8|.|.|TRBJ2-7
TGTGCCAGCAGCTCTAGACGCTCCTACGAGCAGTACTTC
CASSSRRSYEQYF
>TRBV18|.|TRBD1|TRBJ1-2
TGTGCCAGCTCACCATACCCAGGGGGTAGTCATAATGGCTACACCTTC
CASSPYPGGSHNGYTF
>TRBV18|.|TRBD1|TRBJ2-2
TGTGCCAGCTCACCAGGGACAGGGGTTACCACCGGGGAGCTGTTTTTT
CASSPGTGVTTGELFF
>TRBV4-2|.|TRBD1|TRBJ2-1
TGTGCCAGCAGCCAAGACGACAGGGGGCTAAGTGAGCAGTTCTTC
CASSQDDRGLSEQFF
>TRBV19|.|TRBD2|TRBJ2-2
TGTGCCAGTTCTAGCGGGAGGGCGAACACCGGGGAGCTGTTTTTT
CASSSGRANTGELFF
>TRBV7-2|.|TRBD1|TRBJ1-1
TGTGCCAGCAGCTTAGGGACAGGGGGCAATACTGAAGCTTTCTTT
CASSLGTGGNTEAFF
>TRBV2|.|.|TRBJ1-3
TGTGCCAGCAGTGGACAGACCTTCTCTGGAAACACCATATATTTT
CASSGQTFSGNTIYF
>TRBV5-1|.|.|TRBJ1-1
TGCGCCAGCACCGAAGGGGTTTCGAGCACTGAAGCTTTCTTT
CASTEGVSSTEAFF
>TRBV5-6|.|.|TRBJ2-5
TGTGCCAGCAGCTCGACAGGTACCCAAGAGACCCAGTACTTC
CASSSTGTQETQYF
>TRBV7-9|once|.|TRBJ1-1
TGTTCCAGCCGCTTATCGGGGGGGAAGGTGAACACTGAAGCTTTCTTT
CSSRLSGGKVNTEAFF
>TRBV19|.|.|TRBJ2-2
TGTGCCAGTAGGACTAGTCGGAACACCGGGGAGCTGTTTTTT
CASRTSRNTGELFF
>TRBV27|.|.|TRBJ1-5
TGTGCCAGCAGTTTTCGGGGGGACCTCAATCAGCCCCAGCATTTT
CASSFRGDLNQPQHF
>TRBV7-3|.|TRBD2|TRBJ2-5
TGTGCCAGCAGCTTAGCGGGGGGGGGAGGTTTCGAGACCCAGTACTTC
CASSLAGGGGFETQYF
>TRBV19|few|.|TRBJ1-5
TGTGCCAGTACAGGGGAAAATCAGCCCCAGCATTTT
CASTGENQPQHF
>TRBV5-5|.|TRBD1|TRBJ1-4
TGTGCCAGCAGCTCTGGACAGGTCCTTAATGAAAAACTGTTTTTT
CASSSGQVLNEKLFF
>TRBV7-2|.|TRBD2|TRBJ2-1
TGTGCCAGCAGCTTAGCGCGGACTAGCGGGGCCAGCTCCTACAATGAGCAGTTCTTC
CASSLARTSGASSYNEQFF
>TRBV7-9|.|TRBD2|TRBJ2-1
TGTGCCAGCAGCAGCACGGGACTAGCGGGAGCTGAGCAGTTCTTC
CASSSTGLAGAEQFF
>TRBV9|.|.|TRBJ1-4
TGTGCCAGCAGCACAATGGGGGGGGGAACTAATGAAAAACTGTTTTTT
CASSTMGGGTNEKLFF
>TRBV7-2|.|TRBD2|TRBJ2-7
TGTGCCAGCAGTCTAGCGGGACGGGCCTACGAGCAGTACTTC
CASSLAGRAYEQYF
>TRBV9|.|TRBD2|TRBJ2-3
TGTGCCAGCAGCGTCGGCGGGAGGGTGACTAGCACAGATATGCAGTATTTT
CASSVGGRVTSTDMQYF
>TRBV25-1|.|TRBD2|TRBJ2-1
TGTGCCAGCAGCCCTTCGGGGGGCTACAATGAGCAGTTCTTC
CASSPSGGYNEQFF
>TRBV18|.|.|TRBJ1-1
TGTGCCAGCTCACCGAGTAATCCCGACATGAACACTGAAGCTTTCTTT
CASSPSNPDMNTEAFF
>TRBV19|.|.|TRBJ1-2
TGTGCCAGTAGTGAGGGGAGGTACTATGGCTACACCTTC
CASSEGRYYGYTF
>TRBV19|once|TRBD1|TRBJ1-3
TGTGCCAGTAGTCGGACAGGGGGCAACTCTGGCTCTGGAAACACCATATATTTT
CASSRTGGNSGSGNTIYF
>TRBV6-6|.|TRBD2|TRBJ2-5
TGTGCCAGCAAGCGGGGGGCAGGAGAGACCCAGTACTTC
CASKRGAGETQYF
>TRBV9|.|.|TRBJ2-1
TGTGCCAGCAGCCCCCGACTTCCCTCGGCTTCCTACAATGAGCAGTTCTTC
CASSPRLPSASYNEQFF
>TRBV4-3|.|TRBD1|TRBJ2-3
TGCGCCAGCAGCCTCGCCCCCCCGGGACAGGGCTCAGATACGCAGTATTTT
CASSLAPPGQGSDTQYF
>TRBV10-1|.|.|TRBJ1-3
TGCGCCAGCTTAGTTCTGGACAAATACTCTGGAAACACCATATATTTT
CASLVLDKYSGNTIYF
>TRBV27|.|.|TRBJ2-7
TGTGCCAGCAGTTTATCTGAGGCAGCCTACGAGCAGTACTTC
CASSLSEAAYEQYF
>TRBV11-2|.|.|TRBJ2-7
TGTGCCAGCAGCTTCCTAGACTACGAGCAGTACTTC
CASSFLDYEQYF
>TRBV12-5|.|TRBD1|TRBJ2-3
TGTGCTAGTGGTCCACGACAGGGATCGGACACAGATACGCAGTATTTT
CASGPRQGSDTDTQYF
>TRBV2|once|TRBD2|TRBJ2-5
TGTGCCAGCACCCTAAAAGTCCCTAGCGGGAGGGTCCAAGAGACCCAGTACTTC
CASTLKVPSGRVQETQYF